Here is one TCR beta chain with its context. The sample is drawn from a study of T cell changes during pregnancy in multiple sclerosis. Repertoires were generated with immunoSEQ multiplex PCR, while TCRdb's copy carries only in-frame clones and drops some. The table records some 71,000 clones, roughly 88% of them present only once. The source was peripheral blood, collected in the third trimester of pregnancy. The receptor comes from a female donor with multiple sclerosis, enrolled in a pregnancy study.

Here the CDR3 DNA reads TGTGCCAGCAGCAAAGCGCAAGGGGGCAAAAGCAATCAGCCCCAGCATTTT. It yields the protein CASSKAQGGKSNQPQHF. The chain has TRBV21-1 and TRBJ1-5; the D call of TRBD1 is as the table states it, not checked on the DNA. TRBV21-1 is assigned pseudogene status. The CDR3 totals 17 residues.